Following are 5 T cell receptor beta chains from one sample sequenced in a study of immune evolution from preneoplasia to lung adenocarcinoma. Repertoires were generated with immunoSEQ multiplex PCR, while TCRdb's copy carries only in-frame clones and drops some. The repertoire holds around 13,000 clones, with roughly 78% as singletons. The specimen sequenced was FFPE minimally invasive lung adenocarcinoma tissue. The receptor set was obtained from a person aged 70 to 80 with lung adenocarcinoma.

CDR3 residues: CASSEALGRNYGYTF. Here the CDR3 DNA reads TGTGCCAGCAGTGAAGCTTTGGGACGTAACTATGGCTACACCTTC. The chain combines TRBV6-1 with TRBJ1-2, with D perhaps matching TRBD1 (5 bases). The CDR3 has 15 amino acids. Germline CDR1 reads MNHNS; CDR2 reads SASEGT. V lost 0 bases and J lost 1, with 9 bases in between.

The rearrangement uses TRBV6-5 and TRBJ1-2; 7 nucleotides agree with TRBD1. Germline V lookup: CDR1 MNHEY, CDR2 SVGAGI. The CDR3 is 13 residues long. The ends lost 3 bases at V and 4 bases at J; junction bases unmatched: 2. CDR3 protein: CASSYDRVYGYTF. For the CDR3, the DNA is TGTGCCAGCAGTTATGACAGGGTCTATGGCTACACCTTC.

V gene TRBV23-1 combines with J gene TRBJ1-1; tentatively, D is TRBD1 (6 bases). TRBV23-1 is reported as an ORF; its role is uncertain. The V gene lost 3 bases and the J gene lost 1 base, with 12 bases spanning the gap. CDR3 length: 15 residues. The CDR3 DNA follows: TGCGCCAGCAGTCACTCCGGGACACAGAACACTGAAGCTTTCTTT. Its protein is CASSHSGTQNTEAFF.

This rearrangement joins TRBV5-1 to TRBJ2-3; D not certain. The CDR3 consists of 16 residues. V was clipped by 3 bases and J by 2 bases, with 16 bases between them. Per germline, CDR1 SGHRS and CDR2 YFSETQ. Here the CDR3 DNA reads TGCGCCAGCAGCTCCCTAGGCTCCGAAATCACAGATACGCAGTATTTT. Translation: CASSSLGSEITDTQYF. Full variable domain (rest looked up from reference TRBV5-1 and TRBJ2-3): KAGVTQTPRYLIKTRGQQVTLSCSPISGHRSVSWYQQTPGQGLQFLFEYFSETQRNKGNFPGRFSGRQFSNSRSEMNVSTLELGDSALYLCASSSLGSEITDTQYFGPGTRLTVL.

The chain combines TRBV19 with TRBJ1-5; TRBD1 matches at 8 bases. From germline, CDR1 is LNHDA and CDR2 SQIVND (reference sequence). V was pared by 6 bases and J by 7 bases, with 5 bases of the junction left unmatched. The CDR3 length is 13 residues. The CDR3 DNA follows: TGTGCCAGTAGAGCAGGGGGCGAACAGCCCCAGCATTTT. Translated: CASRAGGEQPQHF.